Sequencing of this T cell receptor (beta chain) was carried out in a study of molecular identifiers for immune sequencing clone quantification. The V and J ends lost 7 bases and 6 bases respectively, with 18 bases between them. The CDR3 is made up of 15 amino acids. Germline CDR1 SGHAT, CDR2 FQNNGV. The naive CD8 libraries originated from between roughly 18,000 and 1,000,000 sorted cells and drew on 10%, 30% or 50% RNA. The sorting of naive CD8 T cells used the CD8+CD4-CCR7+CD45RA+ phenotype. As to this clonotype: Antigen: not known.

Overall study results and limits: In naive cells, clones above 20 RNA copies held under 1% of molecules, whereas in effector cells they held over 97%.

TCRdb reanalysed the PCR reads using MiXCR and keeps one entry per CDR3 protein. The sample carries 550,000 to 750,000 distinct CDR3 sequences, 15% to 20% recorded once. Sequenced: naive CD8+ T cells from blood, with Jurkat cell RNA spiked in. The subset was: FACS-sorted CD8+CD4-CCR7+CD45RA+ naive T cells. This clonotype was obtained from a human donor in good health. Some libraries in this study had Jurkat cell RNA spiked in. The chain links TRBV11-2 to TRBJ2-2, with D uncertain. The CDR3 DNA sequence: TGTGCCAGCACCGAAGAGTGGGTAGGCGCCGGGGAGCTGTTTTTT. Residues: CASTEEWVGAGELFF.